The entry below describes one TCR beta chain. This clone was seen just once. The target of this receptor is not known. It has no much larger one-base neighbor in the sample; base qualities were not kept. The time point label on this specimen signifies: baseline before first vaccination. The vaccinee samples were drawn from two UK trials, COV001 and COV002, one of which was a single-blind randomized controlled phase 2/3 trial testing AZD1222 (ChAdOx1 nCoV-19) in healthy adults. For TCRbeta chain sequencing, PBMC samples from trial participants were taken at day 0 and at day 28 after the second dose. The sample comes from a study of T cell responses to AZD1222 COVID-19 vaccine (dated by TCRdb to the early 2020s). In terms of the full investigation: Because spike-specific TCR depth and breadth did not differ between the two schedules, AZD1222 recipients who got a second dose at roughly 4 weeks were pooled with those who got a second dose at roughly 12 weeks. TCR sequencing covered roughly 230 trial participants: 200 to 210 given two doses of AZD1222 and 26 given two doses of MenACWY control vaccine. Trial participants were enrolled into age subgroups of 18-55, 56-69 and 70-plus years, which contained about 150, 27 and 61 TCR-sequenced participants, respectively.

The CDR1 and CDR2 encoded by the germline V gene are LGHNA and YSLEER. Taken from cysteine to phenylalanine, the CDR3 has 18 residues. Of the read, only the CDR3 DNA is kept; its 54 bases are in frame from base 1. Deletion took 0 bases off V and 2 bases off J, with a span of 20 bases between the germline ends. Paper-wide results and their limitations: In the small 56-69-year group, the increase in depth fell short of significance, most likely because of low power. A significant rise in spike-specific TCR breadth and depth was observed after two AZD1222 doses relative to day 0 and relative to MenACWY recipients. No day 14 peak-response samples were available, so repertoires were characterized only after the peak T cell response. Participants were mostly white British and included more females than males, and it was suggested by the authors that clonal diversity may have been underestimated. Only a handful of AZD1222 recipients were SARS-CoV-2 seropositive at baseline, limiting conclusions about previously exposed vaccinees. Reportedly, almost half of the unique spike-specific TCRs recognized epitopes lying outside the regions that are mutated in the B.1.351 and B.1.1.7 variants. The vaccine-associated CD4 TCRs covered the entire spike protein, and the dominant responses fell in regions 160-218 and 743-854.

The CDR3 regions of human TCRbeta chains were subjected to immunosequencing. The authors' pipeline ran thus. Repertoire TCRs were checked for matches against a reference library of SARS-CoV-2-specific TCRs that had been generated using the MIRA antigen-specificity platform. Breadth meant the fraction of unique TCRs that were SARS-CoV-2-associated, whereas depth meant the fraction of total T cells that were SARS-CoV-2-associated. Using the MIRA data, each spike-specific TCR was mapped to the spike region that the TCR reacts to and placed in a CD4 or CD8 class. Log10-transformed breadth and depth values were compared by one-way ANOVA with Sidak's multiple comparisons tests. This is the immuneACCESS table as TCRdb keeps it, with only in-frame sequences that have V and J called. A part of the clones is gone; compared with another copy, unresolved V genes explain less than half, and the rest is unexplained. V and J calls and clone size follow that table, whereas D and trimming were derived from the DNA. The sample contains about 120,000 clones, about 90% of them found a single time. The ten largest make up more than 13% of the sample.

The TCR comes from an adult in good health. Material: peripheral blood, obtained on day 0 of AZD1222 vaccination. This chain joins TRBV4-3 to TRBJ2-7; too little of a D gene remains to name it. CDR3 protein: CASSQDLDGNPFPYEQYF. The DNA sequence is as follows: TGCGCCAGCAGCCAAGACCTCGACGGCAATCCCTTCCCCTACGAGCAGTACTTC.